The present entry profiles one T cell receptor beta chain with its context. The study excluded patients with uncontrolled infection, other autoimmune disease, pregnancy or lactation. The CDR3 loop spans 12 amino acids. The germline V and J ends were trimmed by 5 bases and 7 bases, with 10 bases remaining between them. Germline values: CDR1 SGHRS, CDR2 YFSETQ. These data are taken from a study of T cells in Graves' hyperthyroidism and ophthalmopathy. Amplification of TCR beta CDR3 regions used RNA as the template. First-round RT-PCR of the TCR CDR3 relied on the HTBI primer set. TCRdb re-analysed the multiplex PCR reads in MiXCR, keeping a single row per CDR3 protein. In the table there are 300,000 to 400,000 distinct CDR3 sequences, around 23% of which are singletons.

The sample taken for sequencing was blood. V and J are TRBV5-1 and TRBJ1-3; D possibly corresponds to TRBD1 (5 bases). The sequence derives from a woman aged 45-65 years with Graves' hyperthyroidism. The CDR3 DNA follows: TGCGCCAGCAGTTGGGACTACAACACCATATATTTT. Its protein product is CASSWDYNTIYF.